These 3 T cell receptor beta chains were sequenced from one sample in a study of blood T cell repertoires in COVID-19. Profiled with immunoSEQ multiplex PCR; TCRdb holds only in-frame clones, not every one. The data contain about 140,000 clones, 82% of them singletons. The source material was peripheral blood. All receptors derive from a woman of 80 years or more with acute or convalescent COVID-19.

In its sample, this clone was seen a few times. CDR3 amino acids: CASSSSGTSYNEQFF. The CDR3, as DNA: TGCGCCAGCAGCTCTTCTGGGACTAGCTACAATGAGCAGTTCTTC. V gene TRBV5-1 combines with J gene TRBJ2-1, with TRBD2 identical over 8 bases. The ends lost 3 bases at V and 3 bases at J; junction bases unmatched: 5. Germline lookup yields CDR1 SGHRS and CDR2 YFSETQ. The CDR3 is 15 residues long.

The chain carries TRBV28 and TRBJ2-1, with TRBD2 matching over 7 bases. The ends lost 3 bases at V and 7 bases at J; junction bases unmatched: 12. Per the germline V gene, CDR1 is MDHEN and CDR2 is SYDVKM. The CDR3 is made up of 16 amino acids. CDR3 protein: CASSFRRGKHRNEQFF. In nucleotides, the CDR3 is TGTGCCAGCAGTTTTCGGCGGGGGAAACATCGGAATGAGCAGTTCTTC. Using reference TRBV28 and TRBJ2-1 for the parts outside the CDR3, the full variable domain is DVKVTQSSRYLVKRTGEKVFLECVQDMDHENMFWYRQDPGLGLRLIYFSYDVKMKEKGDIPEGYSVSREKKERFSLILESASTNQTSMYLCASSFRRGKHRNEQFFGPGTRLTVL.

The sample holds a few counts of this clone. The chain employs TRBV6-6 and TRBJ1-2; 9 bases fit TRBD1. The germline V gene encodes CDR1 MNHNY and CDR2 SVGAGI (reference sequence). The trim removed 6 bases at V and 7 bases at J, leaving 6 bases unmatched. The CDR3 extends over 13 amino acids. For the CDR3, the DNA is TGTGCCAGCAGCCGCATACAGGGGGCTGGCTACACCTTC. Protein: CASSRIQGAGYTF.